The rows below give T cell receptor beta chains drawn from one sample of a study of shared clonotypes between healthy human individuals. The repertoire was sequenced with immunoSEQ multiplex PCR; TCRdb's copy has only in-frame clones and lacks some. There are about 600,000 clones in the sample; 97% occur only once, and less than 0.065% lies in the top ten. The sequencing input was naive CD4+ T cells sorted from blood. These receptors were obtained from a woman aged 25 to 39 in good health. The CDR3 runs from the conserved cysteine through the conserved F or W. The D gene is left open where the match is weak. The listing skips clone size in some rows; elsewhere it reads once, few, many or a size class.

abundance: -
v_gene: TRBV28
j_gene: TRBJ1-1
d_gene: TRBD1
CDR3nt: TGTGCCAGCAGTCACTCGACAGGGAGGCGGGACACTGAAGCTTTCTTT
CDR3aa: CASSHSTGRRDTEAFF

abundance: -
v_gene: TRBV6-5
j_gene: TRBJ2-3
d_gene: -
CDR3nt: TGTGCCAGCAGCCTGATAGGTGCAGATACGCAGTATTTT
CDR3aa: CASSLIGADTQYF

abundance: -
v_gene: TRBV5-1
j_gene: TRBJ1-2
d_gene: -
CDR3nt: TGCGCCAGCAGCTTGGCGGGGAGGAGTGGCTACACCTTC
CDR3aa: CASSLAGRSGYTF

abundance: few
v_gene: TRBV9
j_gene: TRBJ1-4
d_gene: -
CDR3nt: TGTGCCAGCAGCGTAGGAGGGGGTACTAATGAAAAACTGTTTTTT
CDR3aa: CASSVGGGTNEKLFF

abundance: -
v_gene: TRBV28
j_gene: TRBJ1-4
d_gene: -
CDR3nt: TGTGCCAGCAGTTCGGGGGGCGGGGAATGGAAAAAACTGTTTTTT
CDR3aa: CASSSGGGEWKKLFF

abundance: -
v_gene: TRBV5-1
j_gene: TRBJ2-1
d_gene: -
CDR3nt: TGCGCCAGCAGCTTGGGCGCTGACAACTACAATGAGCAGTTCTTC
CDR3aa: CASSLGADNYNEQFF

abundance: -
v_gene: TRBV20-1
j_gene: TRBJ1-1
d_gene: -
CDR3nt: TGCAGTGCTGCTAGGGGGGGGGCTTTCTTT
CDR3aa: CSAARGGAFF

abundance: -
v_gene: TRBV29-1
j_gene: TRBJ2-5
d_gene: -
CDR3nt: TGCAGCGCCGGCAAGGGTGATCGGCGGGGTGAGACCCAGTACTTC
CDR3aa: CSAGKGDRRGETQYF

abundance: -
v_gene: TRBV5-1
j_gene: TRBJ2-7
d_gene: TRBD2
CDR3nt: TGCGCCAGCAGGAAAGGGACTAGCGGGAGGGGCGAGCAGTACTTC
CDR3aa: CASRKGTSGRGEQYF

abundance: -
v_gene: TRBV28
j_gene: TRBJ1-5
d_gene: -
CDR3nt: TGTGCCAGCAGTACCGCAGGGGCATATCAGCCCCAGCATTTT
CDR3aa: CASSTAGAYQPQHF

abundance: -
v_gene: TRBV6-5
j_gene: TRBJ2-5
d_gene: -
CDR3nt: TGTGCCAGCAGTTACTCCCGGACCGTTGTTGGAGAGACCCAGTACTTC
CDR3aa: CASSYSRTVVGETQYF

abundance: -
v_gene: TRBV5-8
j_gene: TRBJ1-3
d_gene: -
CDR3nt: TGTGCCAGCAGCTTGTATCCAGGGGACCTTGGAAACACCATATATTTT
CDR3aa: CASSLYPGDLGNTIYF

abundance: -
v_gene: TRBV19
j_gene: TRBJ2-4
d_gene: -
CDR3nt: TGTGCCAGTAGCGGAGGGTCCACGGCTCAAGCCAAAAACATTCAGTACTTC
CDR3aa: CASSGGSTAQAKNIQYF

abundance: -
v_gene: TRBV28
j_gene: TRBJ2-7
d_gene: -
CDR3nt: TGTGCCAGCAGCTCCCCTGCAGGATACTCCTACGAGCAGTACTTC
CDR3aa: CASSSPAGYSYEQYF

abundance: -
v_gene: TRBV19
j_gene: TRBJ2-5
d_gene: TRBD2
CDR3nt: TGTGCCAGTAGTATAGAGGCTAGCGGGACACAAGAGACCCAGTACTTC
CDR3aa: CASSIEASGTQETQYF

abundance: -
v_gene: TRBV27
j_gene: TRBJ2-2
d_gene: TRBD2
CDR3nt: TGTGCCAGCAGTTCGACTAGCGGGCTGGTCACCGGGGAGCTGTTTTTT
CDR3aa: CASSSTSGLVTGELFF

abundance: -
v_gene: TRBV28
j_gene: TRBJ1-5
d_gene: -
CDR3nt: TGTGCCAGCAGTCCTAGCAATCAGCCCCAGCATTTT
CDR3aa: CASSPSNQPQHF

abundance: -
v_gene: TRBV28
j_gene: TRBJ1-2
d_gene: -
CDR3nt: TGTGCCAGCACCAGGGAAAGCCCTAACTATGGCTACACCTTC
CDR3aa: CASTRESPNYGYTF

abundance: -
v_gene: TRBV27
j_gene: TRBJ2-7
d_gene: TRBD1
CDR3nt: TGTGCCAGCAGTTCTCCGGGACAGGGTCGCGAGCAGTACTTC
CDR3aa: CASSSPGQGREQYF

abundance: -
v_gene: TRBV28
j_gene: TRBJ2-5
d_gene: TRBD2
CDR3nt: TGTGCCAGCGGCTCTAGCGGGAGGTCGTCTCAGTACTTC
CDR3aa: CASGSSGRSSQYF

abundance: -
v_gene: TRBV4-2
j_gene: TRBJ2-1
d_gene: -
CDR3nt: TGTGCCAGCAGCCCTCGGCCCCTAGCCAATGAGCAGTTCTTC
CDR3aa: CASSPRPLANEQFF

abundance: -
v_gene: TRBV7-2
j_gene: TRBJ2-5
d_gene: TRBD2
CDR3nt: TGTGCCAGCAGCTTAATGGTAGCGGGACGGGGGACCCAGTACTTC
CDR3aa: CASSLMVAGRGTQYF

abundance: -
v_gene: TRBV28
j_gene: TRBJ1-6
d_gene: -
CDR3nt: TGTGCCAGCACCACCCAACGGGGTTCTTCACCCCTCCACTTT
CDR3aa: CASTTQRGSSPLHF

abundance: -
v_gene: TRBV4-2
j_gene: TRBJ2-1
d_gene: -
CDR3nt: TGTGCCAGCAGCCAAGAATTGGGTCAGATCAACTACAATGAGCAGTTCTTC
CDR3aa: CASSQELGQINYNEQFF

abundance: -
v_gene: TRBV19
j_gene: TRBJ2-7
d_gene: TRBD2
CDR3nt: TGTGCCAGTAGTTGGGGACTAAGCTACGAGCAGTACTTC
CDR3aa: CASSWGLSYEQYF

abundance: once
v_gene: TRBV5-1
j_gene: TRBJ2-1
d_gene: -
CDR3nt: TGCGCCAGCAGCTTGGTCGGAACGACTATGGATGAGCAGTTCTTC
CDR3aa: CASSLVGTTMDEQFF

abundance: -
v_gene: TRBV28
j_gene: TRBJ2-5
d_gene: -
CDR3nt: TGTGCCAGCAGCTATAGCCCCCGGACGGAGACCCAGTACTTC
CDR3aa: CASSYSPRTETQYF

abundance: -
v_gene: TRBV7-9
j_gene: TRBJ1-1
d_gene: -
CDR3nt: TGTGCGTGGCGGGGCAGGGCGAACACTGAAGCTTTCTTT
CDR3aa: CAWRGRANTEAFF

abundance: -
v_gene: TRBV5-1
j_gene: TRBJ2-2
d_gene: -
CDR3nt: TGCGCCAGCAGCCTCGGGGGCGGAGGAAAGGCGAACACCGGGGAGCTGTTTTTT
CDR3aa: CASSLGGGGKANTGELFF

abundance: -
v_gene: TRBV7-9
j_gene: TRBJ2-3
d_gene: -
CDR3nt: TGTGCCAGCAGCTTAGCAAGCAGCACAGATACGCAGTATTTT
CDR3aa: CASSLASSTDTQYF

abundance: -
v_gene: TRBV28
j_gene: TRBJ2-3
d_gene: TRBD1
CDR3nt: TGTGCCAGCTGTTGGACAGGATCCACAGATACGCAGTATTTT
CDR3aa: CASCWTGSTDTQYF

abundance: -
v_gene: TRBV6-5
j_gene: TRBJ1-1
d_gene: -
CDR3nt: TGTGCCAGCAGGGCGGACACTGAAGCTTTCTTT
CDR3aa: CASRADTEAFF

abundance: -
v_gene: TRBV6-1
j_gene: TRBJ2-6
d_gene: -
CDR3nt: TGTGCCAGCTCAAGCTCTGGGGCCAACGTCCTGACTTTC
CDR3aa: CASSSSGANVLTF

abundance: -
v_gene: TRBV18
j_gene: TRBJ1-5
d_gene: TRBD1
CDR3nt: TGTGCCAGCTCACTTACAGGGGATCGCAATCAGCCCCAGCATTTT
CDR3aa: CASSLTGDRNQPQHF

abundance: -
v_gene: TRBV28
j_gene: TRBJ1-4
d_gene: -
CDR3nt: TGTGCCAGCAGCTCGATCAAAACGGCCGGGGAAAAACTGTTTTTT
CDR3aa: CASSSIKTAGEKLFF

abundance: -
v_gene: TRBV7-2
j_gene: TRBJ2-5
d_gene: -
CDR3nt: TGTGCCAGCAGCCCCGACTATAAAGAGACCCAGTACTTC
CDR3aa: CASSPDYKETQYF

abundance: -
v_gene: TRBV30
j_gene: TRBJ2-3
d_gene: TRBD1
CDR3nt: TGTGCCTCAAGGGGGCTGGGAGATACGCAGTATTTT
CDR3aa: CASRGLGDTQYF

abundance: -
v_gene: TRBV19
j_gene: TRBJ2-2
d_gene: -
CDR3nt: TGTGCCAGTAGTATAAGCCGGGGCGGGACGGTCGGGGAGCTGTTTTTT
CDR3aa: CASSISRGGTVGELFF

abundance: -
v_gene: TRBV15
j_gene: TRBJ1-5
d_gene: -
CDR3nt: TGTGCCACCAGCAGAGGACTGGGACGGAGTCAGCCCCAGCATTTT
CDR3aa: CATSRGLGRSQPQHF

abundance: -
v_gene: TRBV5-1
j_gene: TRBJ2-5
d_gene: TRBD1
CDR3nt: TGCGCCAGTGGACCCGGACAGGGATGGTTAGAGACCCAGTACTTC
CDR3aa: CASGPGQGWLETQYF

abundance: -
v_gene: TRBV28
j_gene: TRBJ2-7
d_gene: TRBD1
CDR3nt: TGTGCCAGCAGCAAGGGACAGGGTTCCTACGAGCAGTACTTC
CDR3aa: CASSKGQGSYEQYF

abundance: -
v_gene: TRBV7-2
j_gene: TRBJ2-3
d_gene: -
CDR3nt: TGTGCCAGCAGCTTAGCGCTCGGTGGTGCTGGTACGCAGTATTTT
CDR3aa: CASSLALGGAGTQYF

abundance: -
v_gene: TRBV6-1
j_gene: TRBJ1-5
d_gene: -
CDR3nt: TGTGCCAGCAGTGAAGGAGGCGGCGCCAACCAGCCCCAGCATTTT
CDR3aa: CASSEGGGANQPQHF

abundance: -
v_gene: TRBV5-1
j_gene: TRBJ2-5
d_gene: TRBD2
CDR3nt: TGCGCCAGCAGCTTGGCCCAGGCGGGAGAGGAGACCCAGTACTTC
CDR3aa: CASSLAQAGEETQYF

abundance: once
v_gene: TRBV5-1
j_gene: TRBJ1-3
d_gene: TRBD1
CDR3nt: TGCGCCAGCAGCGGGATTTCCTCCGGGACAGGGGTTTATGGAAACACCATATATTTT
CDR3aa: CASSGISSGTGVYGNTIYF

abundance: -
v_gene: TRBV27
j_gene: TRBJ1-1
d_gene: -
CDR3nt: TGTGCCAGCAGTCATATGGACGGACGCATGAACACTGAAGCTTTCTTT
CDR3aa: CASSHMDGRMNTEAFF

abundance: once
v_gene: TRBV5-6
j_gene: TRBJ1-3
d_gene: -
CDR3nt: TGTGCCAGCAGCTTTGACGACGGAAACACCATATATTTT
CDR3aa: CASSFDDGNTIYF

abundance: -
v_gene: TRBV5-5
j_gene: TRBJ2-7
d_gene: -
CDR3nt: TGTGCCAGCAGCTTGGGACACTCATACGAGCAGTACTTC
CDR3aa: CASSLGHSYEQYF

abundance: -
v_gene: TRBV19
j_gene: TRBJ2-1
d_gene: TRBD2
CDR3nt: TGTGCCGAATGTAGCGGGCACAGCTCCTACAATGAGCAGTTCTTC
CDR3aa: CAECSGHSSYNEQFF

abundance: -
v_gene: TRBV11-2
j_gene: TRBJ2-7
d_gene: -
CDR3nt: TGTGCCAGCAGCTCGGGTGAGATACAGTACTTC
CDR3aa: CASSSGEIQYF

abundance: few
v_gene: TRBV28
j_gene: TRBJ2-7
d_gene: -
CDR3nt: TGTGCCAGCAGTCGCCGGGACATCTACGAGCAGTACTTC
CDR3aa: CASSRRDIYEQYF